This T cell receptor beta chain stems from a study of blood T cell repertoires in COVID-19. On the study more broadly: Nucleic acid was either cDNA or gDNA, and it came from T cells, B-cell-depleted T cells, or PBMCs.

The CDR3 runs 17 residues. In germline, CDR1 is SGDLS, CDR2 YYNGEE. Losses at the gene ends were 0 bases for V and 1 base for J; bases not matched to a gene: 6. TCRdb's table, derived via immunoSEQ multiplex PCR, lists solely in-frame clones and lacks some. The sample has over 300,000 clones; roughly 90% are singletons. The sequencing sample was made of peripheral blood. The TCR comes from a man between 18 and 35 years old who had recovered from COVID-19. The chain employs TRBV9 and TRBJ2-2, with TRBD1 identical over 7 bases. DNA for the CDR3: TGTGCCAGCAGCGTAGCTTTGGCAGGGGGGAACACCGGGGAGCTGTTTTTT. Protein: CASSVALAGGNTGELFF. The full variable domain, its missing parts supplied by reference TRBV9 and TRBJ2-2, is DSGVTQTPKHLITATGQRVTLRCSPRSGDLSVYWYQQSLDQGLQFLIQYYNGEERAKGNILERFSAQQFPDLHSELNLSSLELGDSALYFCASSVALAGGNTGELFFGEGSRLTVL.